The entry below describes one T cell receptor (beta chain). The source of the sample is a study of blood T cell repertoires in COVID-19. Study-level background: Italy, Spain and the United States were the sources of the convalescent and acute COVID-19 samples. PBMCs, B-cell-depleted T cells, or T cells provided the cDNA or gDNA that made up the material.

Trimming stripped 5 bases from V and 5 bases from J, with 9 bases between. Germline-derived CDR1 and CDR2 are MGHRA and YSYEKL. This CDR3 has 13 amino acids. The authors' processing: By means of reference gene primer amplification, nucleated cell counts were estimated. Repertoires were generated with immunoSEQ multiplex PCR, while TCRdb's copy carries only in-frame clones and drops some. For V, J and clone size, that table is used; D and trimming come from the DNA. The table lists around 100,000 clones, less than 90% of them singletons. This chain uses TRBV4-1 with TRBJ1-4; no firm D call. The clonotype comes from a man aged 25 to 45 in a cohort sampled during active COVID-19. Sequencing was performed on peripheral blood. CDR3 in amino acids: CASSVKSNEKLFF. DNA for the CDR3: TGCGCCAGCAGCGTAAAATCCAATGAAAAACTGTTTTTT.